The 24 T cell receptor beta chains listed next were all sequenced from one sample in a study of blood T cells in healthy people across ages. A second roughly 6 to 12 cycle PCR used barcoded and J-beta primers. TCRdb independently ran MiXCR on the 5' RACE reads; one entry per CDR3 protein. The sample includes approximately 900,000 distinct CDR3 sequences, 45% to 50% of them seen just once. Input material: blood. The receptor set was obtained from a man aged 30 to 45 in good health.

This clonotype was detected only a few times. The chain uses TRBV6-5 and TRBJ2-5; 8 positions match TRBD1. The CDR3 loop spans 15 amino acids. Trimming took 0 bases from V and 1 from J; bases not matched to a gene: 1. From germline, CDR1 is MNHEY and CDR2 SVGAGI. CDR3 protein: CASSYSGTGQETQYF. The CDR3 DNA is TGTGCCAGCAGTTACTCCGGGACAGGCCAAGAGACCCAGTACTTC.

The rearrangement links TRBV9 to TRBJ2-3; 8 bases align to TRBD1. Germline V lookup: CDR1 SGDLS, CDR2 YYNGEE. The ends lost 3 bases at V and 2 bases at J; junction bases unmatched: 5. The CDR3 is 15 amino acids. CDR3 bases: TGTGCCAGCAGCGAGGGACAGGAGTACACAGATACGCAGTATTTT. It codes for CASSEGQEYTDTQYF.

This clonotype came up a few times. V and J are TRBV29-1 and TRBJ2-7; D might be TRBD1 (6 bases). V lost 8 bases, J lost 0 bases, and 23 bases lay in between. Germline lookup yields CDR1 SQVTM and CDR2 ANQGSEA. The CDR3 has 16 residues. The CDR3 DNA follows: TGCAGCCCTTCAAAGGGACACTCATTCAGCTCCTACGAGCAGTACTTC. It codes for CSPSKGHSFSSYEQYF.

The CDR3 region is CASSAGQVNQPQHF. CDR3 DNA: TGTGCCAGCAGCGCCGGACAGGTGAATCAGCCCCAGCATTTT. V is TRBV7-9 and J is TRBJ1-5; 7 bases are a match to TRBD1. With 5 bases clipped from V and 4 bases from J, the junction kept 5 bases outside the gene matches. Germline V lookup: CDR1 SEHNR, CDR2 FQNEAQ (reference sequence). There are 14 residues in the CDR3.

The gene calls are TRBV19 and TRBJ2-3, with TRBD2 matching over 9 bases. Per germline, CDR1 LNHDA and CDR2 SQIVND (reference sequence). V lost 4 bases to trimming and J lost 2 bases; unmatched junction nucleotides: 4. The CDR3 loop spans 15 amino acids. Here the CDR3 reads CASSTSGDYTDTQYF. CDR3 coding DNA: TGTGCCAGTAGTACTAGCGGGGACTACACAGATACGCAGTATTTT. The whole variable domain, remainder taken from reference TRBV19 and TRBJ2-3, is DGGITQSPKYLFRKEGQNVTLSCEQNLNHDAMYWYRQDPGQGLRLIYYSQIVNDFQKGDIAEGYSVSREKKESFPLTVTSAQKNPTAFYLCASSTSGDYTDTQYFGPGTRLTVL.

V and J are TRBV5-1 and TRBJ2-1; 12 positions match TRBD2. The CDR3 totals 16 residues. Germline V gene lookup returns CDR1 SGHRS and CDR2 YFSETQ. The V segment lost 4 bases and the J segment 5 bases; nucleotides outside the gene matches: 7. As DNA, the CDR3 is TGCGCCAGCAGCCCTACGACTAGCGGGGGACACAATGAGCAGTTCTTC. It yields the protein CASSPTTSGGHNEQFF.

This clonotype was picked up a small number of times. The rearrangement uses TRBV4-1 and TRBJ2-5; 9 bases are a match to TRBD1. Matching the DNA end better, TRBJ2-7 makes the J call doubtful. Germline CDR1 and CDR2: MGHRA and YSYEKL. The CDR3 loop spans 15 amino acids. CDR3 sequence reads: CASSRTGQGIDEQYF. Written as DNA, the CDR3 is TGCGCCAGCAGCCGGACGGGACAGGGAATCGACGAGCAGTACTTC.

This clonotype has only a few counts. J is TRBJ1-4 and V is TRBV18; TRBD1 is a possible D gene (5 bases). The CDR3 sequence is 15 residues long. CDR1 and CDR2 (germline): KGHSH, LQKENI. V shed 3 bases and J shed 0 bases, with 8 bases lying between them. CDR3 residues: CASSPGPSTNEKLFF. As DNA, the CDR3 is TGTGCCAGCTCACCGGGACCCTCAACTAATGAAAAACTGTTTTTT.

A note on this clonotype: At one boundary the junction diverges from the germline segment, which might be a read error. The V gene is TRBV4-3, the J gene TRBJ1-6; no reliable D call. The CDR3 runs 14 residues. CDR1 is LGHNA, CDR2 YSLEER, per germline. CDR3 residues: CASSPGGFGSPPHF. The CDR3 nucleotides are TGCGCCAGCAGCCCCGGAGGATTCGGGTCACCCCCCCACTTT.

The rearrangement links TRBV7-2 to TRBJ2-7; no clear D. The CDR3 contains 16 residues. Germline CDR1 and CDR2: SGHTA and FQGNSA. Between the trimmed V and J ends, which lost 1 base and 0 bases, there was a span of 13 bases. For the CDR3, the DNA is TGTGCCAGCAGCTTAGAATCGGCATTGAGCTCCTACGAGCAGTACTTC. Translating it yields CASSLESALSSYEQYF.

The chain couples TRBV5-6 to TRBJ2-5; 7 nucleotides align to TRBD1. With the DNA end fitting TRBJ2-7 better, the J assignment may be wrong. The CDR3 has 16 amino acids. Germline V gene data show CDR1 as SGHDT and CDR2 as YYEEEE. This chain's CDR3 is CASSSIGGLSSYEQYF. In DNA form, the CDR3 reads TGTGCCAGCAGCTCCATAGGGGGCCTCAGCTCCTACGAGCAGTACTTC.

The chain carries TRBV4-1 and TRBJ1-2; 10 bases line up with TRBD1. The germline CDR1 and CDR2 sequences are MGHRA and YSYEKL. The junction had 11 bases not matched to a gene; V was cut back by 4 bases and J by 3 bases. The CDR3 is 17 amino acids. CDR3 residues: CASSPPYQTGGDYGYTF. In nucleotides, the CDR3 is TGCGCCAGCAGCCCCCCCTACCAGACAGGGGGCGACTATGGCTACACCTTC.

This clonotype came up a few times. The chain couples TRBV27 to TRBJ2-1; D gene uncertain. This CDR3 region has 13 residues. The V and J ends lost 6 bases and 1 base respectively, with 7 bases between them. CDR1 MNHEY and CDR2 SMNVEV come from the germline V gene (reference sequence). The DNA for the CDR3 is TGTGCCAGCAGAGCAACATCCTACAATGAGCAGTTCTTC. It encodes CASRATSYNEQFF.

The chain joins TRBV25-1 to TRBJ1-2, with 8 bases identical to TRBD1. The trim removed 4 bases at V and 4 bases at J, leaving 5 bases unmatched. The length of the CDR3 is 14 residues. CDR1 is MGHDK and CDR2 is SYGVNS in the germline V gene. CDR3 coding DNA: TGTGCCAGCAGTGGGACAGGGTTTGGCTATGGCTACACCTTC. The encoded protein is CASSGTGFGYGYTF.

V is TRBV10-3 and J is TRBJ2-5; TRBD2 might be the D (5 bases). CDR1 and CDR2 (germline): ENHRY, SYGVKD. V lost 3 bases and J 5 bases, leaving 16 bases between the germline ends. CDR3 length: 15 amino acids. The chain's CDR3 is CAISDNLGSGETQYF. Here the CDR3 DNA reads TGTGCCATCAGTGATAATCTAGGCTCGGGGGAGACCCAGTACTTC.

The chain joins TRBV3-1 to TRBJ1-2; D call uncertain. V gave up 3 bases and J gave up 8 bases, with 7 bases separating them. This CDR3 contains 11 residues. CDR1 is LGHDT and CDR2 is YNNKEL in the germline V gene (reference sequence). The CDR3 reads CASSQQGGYTF. CDR3 bases: TGTGCCAGCAGCCAGCAAGGGGGCTACACCTTC.

This clonotype has only a few counts. CDR3 loop: CASSPTGTLGVTEAFF. For the CDR3, the DNA is TGTGCCAGCTCACCGACAGGCACGTTGGGTGTGACTGAAGCTTTCTTT. This chain links TRBV18 with TRBJ1-1; D is possibly TRBD1 (6 bases). Germline V lookup: CDR1 KGHSH, CDR2 LQKENI. This CDR3 spans 16 amino acids. V was clipped by 3 bases and J by 5 bases, with 19 bases between them. Full variable domain (remainder filled in from reference TRBV18 and TRBJ1-1): NAGVMQNPRHLVRRRGQEARLRCSPMKGHSHVYWYRQLPEEGLKFMVYLQKENIIDESGMPKERFSAEFPKEGPSILRIQQVVRGDSAAYFCASSPTGTLGVTEAFFGQGTRLTVV.

The chain combines TRBV4-1 with TRBJ1-1; 12 nucleotides agree with TRBD1. The CDR3 runs to 16 residues. The germline V gene encodes CDR1 MGHRA and CDR2 YSYEKL. V lost 3 bases and J lost 4; bases outside the gene matches: 6. CDR3 in DNA: TGCGCCAGCAGCCAGTCCGGGACAGGGGGCGGCACTGAAGCTTTCTTT. This sequence encodes CASSQSGTGGGTEAFF.

The V and J genes are TRBV12-3 or TRBV12-4 and TRBJ2-3; 7 bases line up with TRBD2. The junction had 4 bases not matched to a gene; V was cut back by 5 bases and J by 2 bases. The CDR3 is 14 residues long. Here the CDR3 DNA reads TGTGCCAGCAGTCCCGGGACTAACACAGATACGCAGTATTTT. Amino acid sequence: CASSPGTNTDTQYF.

The rearrangement joins TRBV2 to TRBJ2-7; 11 nucleotides line up with TRBD1. Trimming at V came to 6 bases and at J to 7 bases, leaving 5 bases not matched to a gene. The CDR3 is 13 amino acids. Per germline, CDR1 SNHLY and CDR2 FYNNEI. The CDR3 nucleotides are TGTGCCAGCAGCGGACAGGGGGCTCGAGAGCAGTACTTC. Translation: CASSGQGAREQYF.

The genes are TRBV7-2 and TRBJ2-4; D is unresolved. Germline CDR1 is SGHTA and CDR2 is FQGNSA. Trimming cost V 1 base and J 9 bases, with 13 bases left between them. This CDR3 is built from 14 residues. CDR3 in amino acids: CASSLGAASGIQYF. The DNA of the CDR3 is TGTGCCAGCAGCTTAGGGGCCGCCTCGGGCATTCAGTACTTC.

J is TRBJ1-2 and V is TRBV5-1; 9 bases align to TRBD1. The CDR3 runs 16 residues. Germline V gene data show CDR1 as SGHRS and CDR2 as YFSETQ. V dropped 0 bases and J dropped 7; count of bases not matched to a gene: 10. CDR3 loop: CASSLGYSTGGSGYTF. Here the CDR3 DNA reads TGCGCCAGCAGCTTGGGATACTCTACAGGGGGCAGTGGCTACACCTTC.

The chain carries TRBV3-1 and TRBJ2-3, with D unclear. Germline loops: CDR1 LGHDT, CDR2 YNNKEL (reference sequence). V was clipped by 5 bases and J by 1 base, with 10 bases between them. The CDR3 extends over 14 amino acids. CDR3 region: CASSARKGTDTQYF. CDR3 bases: TGTGCCAGCAGCGCTCGGAAGGGCACAGATACGCAGTATTTT.

This clonotype showed up just a few times. The chain has TRBV7-2 and TRBJ2-7; the D is unclear. This CDR3 is 14 amino acids long. The germline V gene encodes CDR1 SGHTA and CDR2 FQGNSA. Trimming stripped 5 bases from V and 5 bases from J, with 16 bases between. CDR3 sequence reads: CASSLRNPPDEQYF. CDR3 bases: TGTGCCAGCAGCCTAAGAAATCCCCCGGACGAGCAGTACTTC.